A single sample gave rise to the 20 T cell receptor beta chains below, sequenced in a study of blood T cell repertoires in COVID-19. Clones were sequenced by immunoSEQ multiplex PCR, and TCRdb holds only the in-frame ones, with some missing. Of a few hundred thousand clones in the sample, about 85% were seen once. Sequencing was performed on peripheral blood. These receptors were collected from a woman of 80 years or more with COVID-19, enrolled during active disease.

The V gene is TRBV6-1, the J gene TRBJ1-2; 8 nucleotides match TRBD1. The V and J ends lost 3 bases and 4 bases, in that order; junction bases with no gene match: 7. The germline gives CDR1 MNHNS, CDR2 SASEGT. The CDR3 is 15 amino acids. The CDR3 DNA reads as TGTGCCAGCAGTGACCCCAGGGGGCAGGGCTATGGCTACACCTTC. Translated, it gives CASSDPRGQGYGYTF.

This chain uses TRBV29-1 with TRBJ1-1; weak D call: TRBD1 (6 bases). V dropped 6 bases and J dropped 4 bases, with 27 bases sitting between them. The CDR3 consists of 17 residues. Germline CDR1 is SQVTM and CDR2 is ANQGSEA. The DNA of the CDR3 is TGCAGCGTCCCCCCGGTGGGGGCGAGTTGTAGTTGCACTGAAGCTTTCTTT. Protein product: CSVPPVGASCSCTEAFF.

V usage is TRBV7-9 and J usage is TRBJ2-4; 7 bases align to TRBD2. The V segment lost 1 base and the J segment 7 bases; nucleotides outside the gene matches: 4. The CDR3 totals 14 residues. Germline V gene sequence: CDR1 SEHNR, CDR2 FQNEAQ (reference sequence). The CDR3 protein is CASSLGQGGNIQYF. CDR3 coding DNA: TGTGCCAGCAGCTTAGGGCAGGGAGGGAACATTCAGTACTTC.

The chain uses TRBV7-2 and TRBJ2-2, with 7 bases fitting TRBD1. This CDR3 is 15 amino acids long. The ends lost 4 bases at V and 1 base at J; junction bases unmatched: 3. Looked up from germline, CDR1 is SGHTA and CDR2 is FQGNSA. Here the CDR3 reads CASSSWTGNTGELFF. The DNA of the CDR3 is TGTGCCAGCAGCTCGTGGACAGGGAACACCGGGGAGCTGTTTTTT.

The V and J genes are TRBV6-2 or TRBV6-3 and TRBJ2-7; 11 nucleotides align to TRBD2. The CDR3 runs 16 residues. Germline CDR1 reads MNHEY; CDR2 reads SVGEGT. After removal of 4 bases from V and 2 bases from J, the junction contained 7 bases not matched to a gene. Here the CDR3 DNA reads TGTGCCAGCAGTTTTCGACTAGCGGGATCAGCCTACGAGCAGTACTTC. This translates into CASSFRLAGSAYEQYF.

This chain joins TRBV4-1 and TRBJ2-2, with D possibly being TRBD2 (7 bases). V gave up 0 bases and J gave up 0 bases, with 14 bases separating them. Germline V gene sequence: CDR1 MGHRA, CDR2 YSYEKL. CDR3 length equals 18 residues. The CDR3 bases are TGCGCCAGCAGCCAAGAGGGCGCGGGGGCCTCGAACACCGGGGAGCTGTTTTTT. Its protein product is CASSQEGAGASNTGELFF.

The V and J genes are TRBV28 and TRBJ2-1, with D possibly being TRBD2 (7 bases). Between the trimmed V and J ends, which lost 2 bases and 3 bases, there was a span of 17 bases. The CDR3 extends over 17 amino acids. The V gene's germline CDR1 is MDHEN and CDR2 SYDVKM. The CDR3 DNA reads as TGTGCCAGCAGTTTAACTGGGGGGGCTCAGAACTACAATGAGCAGTTCTTC. Protein product: CASSLTGGAQNYNEQFF.

This clone has just one count. The V gene is TRBV28, the J gene TRBJ1-2; TRBD1 agrees at 7 bases. In germline, CDR1 is MDHEN, CDR2 SYDVKM. This CDR3 spans 15 amino acids. The V segment lost 4 bases and the J segment 1 base; nucleotides outside the gene matches: 6. In DNA, the CDR3 is TGTGCCAGCAGTTCCGCAGGGGGGAATAACTATGGCTACACCTTC. This sequence encodes CASSSAGGNNYGYTF.

The chain joins TRBV27 to TRBJ2-5; 7 bases line up with TRBD2. The CDR3 contains 16 residues. V was pared by 2 bases and J by 1 base, with 7 bases of the junction left unmatched. Germline V gene data show CDR1 as MNHEY and CDR2 as SMNVEV (reference sequence). The CDR3 here is CASSLAGVGSQETQYF. The DNA of the CDR3 is TGTGCCAGCAGTTTAGCGGGGGTGGGTAGCCAAGAGACCCAGTACTTC.

The CDR3 sequence is CASSEEGGVNYGYTF. The CDR3 DNA is TGTGCCAGCAGTGAAGAAGGGGGAGTTAACTATGGCTACACCTTC. The chain uses TRBV28 and TRBJ1-2, with a tentative D call TRBD1 (6 bases). Germline CDR1 is MDHEN and CDR2 is SYDVKM. The CDR3 sequence is 15 residues long. V was trimmed by 5 bases and J by 1 base, leaving 14 bases between them.

The chain recombines TRBV7-9 with TRBJ2-3, with D perhaps matching TRBD1 (6 bases). The length of the CDR3 is 17 residues. Trimming removed 6 bases from V and 0 bases from J, with 19 bases in between. CDR1 and CDR2 from the germline V gene are SEHNR and FQNEAQ (reference sequence). The CDR3 nucleotides are TGTGCCAGCAGTCTAGGATCAGGGGCTTCTAGCACAGATACGCAGTATTTT. It specifies CASSLGSGASSTDTQYF.

The chain joins TRBV27 to TRBJ2-3, with 8 bases lining up with TRBD2. Germline CDR1 is MNHEY and CDR2 is SMNVEV (reference sequence). V lost 3 bases, J lost 8 bases, and 4 bases stayed unmatched. This CDR3 has 13 amino acids. The CDR3 DNA is TGTGCCAGCAGTTTTGAGGGACTAGGTACGCAGTATTTT. It encodes CASSFEGLGTQYF.

This clone has a single count. The CDR3 is CASRSGGTNEKLFF. CDR3 in DNA: TGTGCCAGCAGGTCCGGGGGTACTAATGAAAAACTGTTTTTT. The chain is built from TRBV7-9 and TRBJ1-4, with a possible D match to TRBD1 (5 bases). The V end lost 6 bases, the J end lost 2 bases, and 10 bases lay between the germline ends. Per germline, CDR1 SEHNR and CDR2 FQNEAQ (reference sequence). The CDR3 covers 14 residues.

This clone was seen just once. V usage is TRBV10-3 and J usage is TRBJ2-7; D remains ambiguous. Trimming removed 0 bases from V and 2 bases from J, with 8 bases in between. The CDR3 extends over 14 amino acids. The germline gives CDR1 ENHRY, CDR2 SYGVKD. DNA of the CDR3: TGTGCCATCAGTGAGTCGGGCGTAGCCTACGAGCAGTACTTC. This translates into CAISESGVAYEQYF.

This clone was picked up a small number of times. The chain uses TRBV5-6 and TRBJ2-7; TRBD1 aligns across 10 bases. CDR1 SGHDT and CDR2 YYEEEE come from the germline V gene. Trimming removed 6 bases from V and 6 bases from J; junction bases left unmatched: 9. There are 14 residues in the CDR3. CDR3 loop: CASTYPGQGSEQYF. The CDR3 coding sequence is TGTGCCAGCACCTACCCGGGACAGGGGTCCGAGCAGTACTTC.

The CDR3 DNA reads as TGTGCCAGCAGCTTAGGGATCATCGGGGGTAGCACCGGGGAGCTGTTTTTT. It codes for CASSLGIIGGSTGELFF. The V call is TRBV7-2, the J call TRBJ2-2; D might be TRBD2 (6 bases). The CDR3 is made up of 17 amino acids. CDR1 is SGHTA and CDR2 is FQGNSA in the germline V gene. The V end lost 1 base, the J end lost 4 bases, and 16 bases lay between the germline ends. The full variable domain, its missing parts supplied by reference TRBV7-2 and TRBJ2-2, is GAGVSQSPSNKVTEKGKDVELRCDPISGHTALYWYRQSLGQGLEFLIYFQGNSAPDKSGLPSDRFSAERTGGSVSTLTIQRTQQEDSAVYLCASSLGIIGGSTGELFFGEGSRLTVL.

The chain uses TRBV7-9 and TRBJ2-5; D is unresolved. CDR1 is SEHNR and CDR2 is FQNEAQ in the germline V gene (reference sequence). The CDR3 is made up of 11 amino acids. V lost 9 bases, J lost 2 bases, and 7 bases lay in between. The CDR3 here is CASNLQETQYF. CDR3 in DNA: TGTGCCAGTAACCTACAAGAGACCCAGTACTTC.

CDR3: CASSLSSSGGLVDTQYF. CDR3 bases: TGTGCCAGTAGTTTATCTTCTAGCGGGGGCCTGGTCGATACGCAGTATTTT. V gene TRBV19 combines with J gene TRBJ2-3; 10 bases line up with TRBD2. The germline CDR1 and CDR2 sequences are LNHDA and SQIVND (reference sequence). Trimming cost V 5 bases and J 6 bases; bases outside gene matches: 14. The CDR3 is 17 residues long.

The chain carries TRBV7-2 and TRBJ1-1; maybe TRBD1 (5 bases). The V gene's germline CDR1 is SGHTA and CDR2 FQGNSA. Trimming left V 5 bases short and J 4 bases short, with 14 bases between. The CDR3 extends over 14 amino acids. CDR3 nucleotide sequence: TGTGCCAGCAGCCGGGGAGGGGCGAGCACTGAAGCTTTCTTT. Translating gives CASSRGGASTEAFF.

The chain joins TRBV10-3 to TRBJ1-3, with D possibly matching TRBD1 (5 bases). In germline, CDR1 is ENHRY, CDR2 SYGVKD. The CDR3 length is 12 residues. V shed 6 bases and J shed 5 bases, with 8 bases lying between them. CDR3 DNA: TGTGCCATCAGCCAGGACAGAAACACCATATATTTT. Encoded protein: CAISQDRNTIYF.